Listed here are 14 T cell receptor beta chains from one sample, sequenced in a study of T cell repertoires in cytomegalovirus infection. TCRdb analysed the reads with MiXCR anew, one entry per CDR3 protein. Here the sample spans approximately 220,000 distinct CDR3 sequences, 30% to 45% being singletons. Which antigens these TCRs recognize remains unknown. Sequencing used CD8+ T cells from cultured PBMCs, obtained from culture after CMV antigen stimulation. The receptors derive from a human donor in good health (CMV status not recorded). Some clones in this sample may be carry-over from other donors' samples.

This chain connects TRBV28 to TRBJ2-7; 11 bases align to TRBD2. The CDR3 sequence is 15 residues long. J gave up 4 bases and V 6 bases, and 8 bases lay outside the gene matches. CDR1 is MDHEN and CDR2 is SYDVKM in the germline V gene. This chain's CDR3 is CASSKLAGGGYEQYF. CDR3 nucleotides: TGTGCCAGCAGCAAGCTAGCGGGAGGAGGGTACGAGCAGTACTTC. The whole variable domain, filled in from reference TRBV28 and TRBJ2-7, reads DVKVTQSSRYLVKRTGEKVFLECVQDMDHENMFWYRQDPGLGLRLIYFSYDVKMKEKGDIPEGYSVSREKKERFSLILESASTNQTSMYLCASSKLAGGGYEQYFGPGTRLTVT.

This clonotype was counted only a few times. This rearrangement joins TRBV6-5 to TRBJ2-7; the match to TRBD1 covers 7 bases. CDR3 length equals 15 residues. Germline lookup yields CDR1 MNHEY and CDR2 SVGAGI. The V and J ends lost 0 bases and 0 bases, in that order; junction bases with no gene match: 2. The CDR3 region is CASSYSTGSSYEQYF. CDR3 coding DNA: TGTGCCAGCAGTTACTCGACAGGGAGCTCCTACGAGCAGTACTTC.

The chain combines TRBV19 with TRBJ2-7; the D call may be TRBD1 or TRBD2 (5 bases each). Looked up from germline, CDR1 is LNHDA and CDR2 is SQIVND (reference sequence). This CDR3 contains 15 residues. The germline V and J ends were trimmed by 0 bases and 2 bases, with 11 bases remaining between them. The CDR3 DNA reads as TGTGCCAGTAGTATAGATCCCCGGGGCACCTACGAGCAGTACTTC. Translating it yields CASSIDPRGTYEQYF.

The V and J genes are TRBV10-3 and TRBJ1-5; maybe TRBD1 (5 bases). Germline lookup yields CDR1 ENHRY and CDR2 SYGVKD. V was cut by 2 bases and J by 3 bases, with 8 bases left in between. This CDR3 has 14 residues. In nucleotides, the CDR3 is TGTGCCATCAGTGAGGGGGCCCTCAATCAGCCCCAGCATTTT. The encoded protein is CAISEGALNQPQHF.

In this sample, this clonotype turned up many times. The V and J genes are TRBV6-1 and TRBJ2-7; TRBD1 matches at 8 bases. Germline V lookup: CDR1 MNHNS, CDR2 SASEGT. V dropped 6 bases and J dropped 2; count of bases not matched to a gene: 9. The CDR3 has 15 amino acids. CDR3 region: CASRLLPGQAYEQYF. The CDR3 bases are TGTGCCAGCAGACTCCTTCCGGGACAGGCCTACGAGCAGTACTTC.

This clonotype has more than one count but fewer than ten. The chain couples TRBV7-8 to TRBJ2-7; 10 bases match TRBD1. The ends lost 1 base at V and 6 bases at J; junction bases unmatched: 3. The CDR3 spans 14 residues. The germline V gene has CDR1 SGHVS and CDR2 FQNEAQ. In DNA form, the CDR3 reads TGTGCCAGCAGCTTAGTAGGGACAGGGGCCGAGCAGTACTTC. It is translated as CASSLVGTGAEQYF. Complete variable domain (other parts from reference TRBV7-8 and TRBJ2-7): GAGVSQSPRYKVAKRGQDVALRCDPISGHVSLFWYQQALGQGPEFLTYFQNEAQLDKSGLPSDRFFAERPEGSVSTLKIQRTQQEDSAVYLCASSLVGTGAEQYFGPGTRLTVT.

The chain carries TRBV28 and TRBJ1-1; 7 bases align to TRBD1. Germline-derived CDR1 and CDR2 are MDHEN and SYDVKM. The trim removed 5 bases at V and 4 bases at J, leaving 10 bases unmatched. The CDR3 extends over 15 amino acids. DNA of the CDR3: TGTGCCAGCAGTGAACTCAACAGGGGCAGCACTGAAGCTTTCTTT. Its protein product is CASSELNRGSTEAFF.

Only a few counts were recorded for this clonotype. The J gene is TRBJ1-5, the V gene TRBV7-6; 10 bases fit TRBD1. The CDR3 extends over 16 amino acids. V lost 5 bases, J lost 6 bases, and 10 bases stayed unmatched. From germline, CDR1 is SGHVS and CDR2 FNYEAQ. CDR3 nucleotides: TGTGCCAGCAGCGCCCCCCCGGGACAGGGGTCTCAGCCCCAGCATTTT. This codes for CASSAPPGQGSQPQHF.

The V call is TRBV7-3, the J call TRBJ2-2; no firm D call. With 3 bases removed from V and 3 bases from J, the gap between germline ends came to 8 bases. The CDR3 sequence is 14 residues long. The germline V gene has CDR1 SGHTA and CDR2 FQGTGA. The CDR3 here is CASSLESYTGELFF. The CDR3 DNA is TGTGCCAGCAGCTTGGAGAGCTACACCGGGGAGCTGTTTTTT.

This clonotype showed up many times. J is TRBJ2-1 and V is TRBV6-5, with a possible D match to TRBD2 (6 bases). Trimming took 6 bases from V and 3 from J, leaving 9 bases between them. Germline V gene lookup returns CDR1 MNHEY and CDR2 SVGAGI. CDR3 length: 13 residues. In DNA form, the CDR3 reads TGTGCCAGCAGGGCTAGCGTCTACAATGAGCAGTTCTTC. Translation gives CASRASVYNEQFF.

This rearrangement joins TRBV28 to TRBJ1-1, with TRBD1 as a possible D gene (6 bases). The CDR3 has 17 residues. Germline V gene data show CDR1 as MDHEN and CDR2 as SYDVKM. V lost 3 bases and J 4 bases, leaving 21 bases between the germline ends. The CDR3 region has the DNA TGTGCCAGCAGTTTGTTATTCACAGGGCTCTTGCTCACTGAAGCTTTCTTT. Translation: CASSLLFTGLLLTEAFF.

The chain couples TRBV9 to TRBJ1-1, with D perhaps matching TRBD1 (6 bases). Trimming shortened V by 7 bases and J by 3 bases, and 13 bases separated the two germline ends. The CDR3 loop spans 13 amino acids. Germline loops: CDR1 SGDLS, CDR2 YYNGEE. CDR3 nucleotide sequence: TGTGCCAGCGCGGGGGGCGCGGACACTGAAGCTTTCTTT. It yields the protein CASAGGADTEAFF.

The chain couples TRBV9 to TRBJ2-3; 12 bases map to TRBD2. CDR1 SGDLS and CDR2 YYNGEE come from the germline V gene. The CDR3 length is 16 residues. The V segment lost 3 bases and the J segment 0 bases; nucleotides outside the gene matches: 2. The CDR3 loop is CASSDGTSGSTDTQYF. The CDR3 DNA follows: TGTGCCAGCAGCGATGGGACTAGCGGGAGCACAGATACGCAGTATTTT.

The V and J genes are TRBV7-9 and TRBJ1-1, with 11 nucleotides matching TRBD1. This CDR3 has 17 amino acids. J lost 0 bases, V lost 8 bases, and 11 bases had no gene match. Germline assignment: CDR1 SEHNR and CDR2 FQNEAQ (reference sequence). CDR3 sequence reads: CASGAGTGGRMNTEAFF. In DNA, the CDR3 is TGTGCCAGCGGGGCAGGGACAGGGGGGAGGATGAACACTGAAGCTTTCTTT.